This is a list of T cell receptor beta chains from one sample in a study of metastatic and nonmetastatic thyroid tumors. With MiXCR, TCRdb called clones anew from the PCR reads. The sample shows over 40,000 clones, about 25% of them seen only once. Material: blood. Receptors originate from a male donor with papillary thyroid cancer or a benign thyroid nodule (not recorded which). Some clones in this sample may be carry-over from other donors' samples. The conserved cysteine and the conserved F or W are not part of the CDR3 here. Fields, in order: J gene, V gene, clone size, CDR3 protein. Size tells how often a clone was seen (once, few, many) or the class of an expanded clone, and some rows leave it out.

J: TRBJ1-2; V: TRBV5-1; size: .; CDR3: ASIRGDREGYT
J: TRBJ2-7; V: TRBV11-2; size: .; CDR3: ASSRGASGPLLEQY
J: TRBJ2-2; V: TRBV2; size: many; CDR3: ANQGRGGTGELF
J: TRBJ2-1; V: TRBV10-3; size: many; CDR3: AISGGSGTPYNEQF
J: TRBJ1-2; V: TRBV6-1; size: .; CDR3: ASSGGGKGYT
J: TRBJ1-6; V: TRBV9; size: .; CDR3: ASMDRQVTNNSPLH
J: TRBJ1-2; V: TRBV28; size: .; CDR3: ASSSGTGAGYGYT
J: TRBJ2-1; V: TRBV5-1; size: .; CDR3: ASSLGTSNEQF
J: TRBJ2-1; V: TRBV19; size: many; CDR3: ASSRLAGGTYSEQF
J: TRBJ1-2; V: TRBV4-1; size: many; CDR3: ASSQVTDSNYGYT
J: TRBJ2-7; V: TRBV3-1; size: many; CDR3: ASSPGSDEQY